This T cell receptor (beta chain) was documented in a study of blood T cell repertoires in COVID-19. For the study at large: Both acute and convalescent COVID-19 samples were obtained from the United States, Italy and Spain.

Produced via immunoSEQ multiplex PCR; TCRdb's table is partial and in-frame only. Of just over 300,000 clones listed, almost 90% are singletons. V was pared by 2 bases and J by 2 bases, with 13 bases between. The CDR3 contains 15 residues. Germline CDR1 and CDR2: MNHEY and SMNVEV (reference sequence). Recruitment covered about two dozen US areas and drew participants whose ages spanned about 18 to 100 years. Participants had their cohort set by participant-reported clinical history. The clonotype originates from a woman aged 18-29 years with acute COVID-19. Sequencing input: PBMCs or T cells enriched from blood (not recorded which). V gene TRBV27 combines with J gene TRBJ2-7, with a weak D call TRBD2 (5 bases). CDR3 sequence: CASSLLASSTYEQYF. Written as DNA, the CDR3 is TGTGCCAGCAGTTTACTGGCTAGCTCAACCTACGAGCAGTACTTC.